This entry lists 27 T cell receptor beta chains sequenced from one sample in a study of T cell repertoires in breast cancer. During the second nested PCR, blocking oligonucleotides suppressed genes that were not paired. A single record per CDR3 protein comes from TCRdb applying MiXCR to the emulsion pairing reads. Seen here are roughly 40,000 distinct CDR3 sequences, over 40% observed once, and the top ten hold less than 70%. Primers covering all TCR V genes were used in emulsion RT-PCR on CD8+ T cells. The specimen was CD8+ T cells. These receptors came from a pool of human donors with breast cancer or a healthy control (not recorded which).

This clonotype has a handful of counts. The rearrangement joins TRBV6-1 to TRBJ2-6; TRBD2 might be the D (6 bases). The germline gives CDR1 MNHNS, CDR2 SASEGT. The CDR3 runs to 18 residues. V lost 2 bases and J 0 bases, leaving 14 bases between the germline ends. The CDR3: CASSERAGTNSGANVLTF. CDR3 in DNA: TGTGCCAGCAGTGAACGGGCGGGGACCAACTCTGGGGCCAACGTCCTGACTTTC.

This clonotype came up a few times. The DNA for the CDR3 is TGTGCCAGTCAAAGGGGGGATAAGGCGGAAAAACTGTTTTTT. Encoded protein: CASQRGDKAEKLFF. V is TRBV2 and J is TRBJ1-4; D perhaps matches TRBD1 (6 bases). This CDR3 has 14 amino acids. Trimming removed 9 bases at V and 8 bases at J, with 19 bases between. Germline CDR1 and CDR2: SNHLY and FYNNEI.

The sample holds many counts of this clonotype. J is TRBJ2-5 and V is TRBV20-1; TRBD1 might be the D (5 bases). The germline CDR1 and CDR2 sequences are DFQATT and SNEGSKA (reference sequence). The length of the CDR3 is 14 residues. The germline V and J ends were trimmed by 0 bases and 2 bases, with 10 bases remaining between them. In DNA form, the CDR3 reads TGCAGTGCTAGAGAGGACACCTTTCAAGAGACCCAGTACTTC. This encodes CSAREDTFQETQYF.

This clonotype turned up a few times. This rearrangement joins TRBV7-2 to TRBJ1-2; the D is unclear. V lost 5 bases and J 5 bases, leaving 9 bases between the germline ends. Germline lookup yields CDR1 SGHTA and CDR2 FQGNSA. The CDR3 runs to 12 residues. The CDR3 spells CASSPSWYGYTF. The CDR3 nucleotides are TGTGCCAGCAGCCCCAGTTGGTATGGCTACACCTTC. Looking up the rest from reference TRBV7-2 and TRBJ1-2 gives the full variable domain: GAGVSQSPSNKVTEKGKDVELRCDPISGHTALYWYRQSLGQGLEFLIYFQGNSAPDKSGLPSDRFSAERTGGSVSTLTIQRTQQEDSAVYLCASSPSWYGYTFGSGTRLTVV.

The chain joins TRBV6-1 to TRBJ2-2; D gene unclear. Trimming took off 2 bases at V and 7 bases at J, with 11 bases between the two ends. The CDR3 sequence is 14 residues long. Per the germline V gene, CDR1 is MNHNS and CDR2 is SASEGT. The CDR3 reads CASSERPPSGELFF. The CDR3 DNA is TGTGCCAGCAGTGAAAGGCCCCCGAGCGGGGAGCTGTTTTTT.

On this clonotype: A much larger clone differs by one base, so this may be a read error. The chain uses TRBV27 and TRBJ2-7, with D perhaps assigned TRBD1 or TRBD2 (5 bases each). The germline CDR1 and CDR2 sequences are MNHEY and SMNVEV (reference sequence). This CDR3 comprises 16 residues. Here the CDR3 DNA reads TGTGCCGGCAGTTTATGGGGACCGAGGAGCTCCTACGAGCAGTACTTC. Protein sequence: CAGSLWGPRSSYEQYF.

Written as DNA, the CDR3 is TGTGCCAGCAGACAACTAGAGGGGCCAGATACGCAGTATTTT. This encodes CASRQLEGPDTQYF. The rearrangement links TRBV6-2 or TRBV6-3 to TRBJ2-3, with D perhaps being TRBD1 or TRBD2 (5 bases each). Per the germline V gene, CDR1 is MNHEY and CDR2 is SVGEGT. Trimming removed 6 bases from V and 4 bases from J, with 14 bases in between. The CDR3 has 14 amino acids.

This clonotype was seen a few times. The chain couples TRBV7-2 to TRBJ2-1; 11 nucleotides align to TRBD2. The CDR3 sequence is 18 residues long. The germline V gene encodes CDR1 SGHTA and CDR2 FQGNSA. Trimming took 5 bases from V and 1 from J; bases not matched to a gene: 10. CDR3 sequence reads: CASSRLISGRASYNEQFF. The CDR3 DNA sequence: TGTGCCAGCAGCCGACTCATTAGCGGGAGGGCTTCCTACAATGAGCAGTTCTTC. Full variable domain (remainder filled in from reference TRBV7-2 and TRBJ2-1): GAGVSQSPSNKVTEKGKDVELRCDPISGHTALYWYRQSLGQGLEFLIYFQGNSAPDKSGLPSDRFSAERTGGSVSTLTIQRTQQEDSAVYLCASSRLISGRASYNEQFFGPGTRLTVL.

The chain uses TRBV4-2 and TRBJ2-1; 9 bases match TRBD2. From germline, CDR1 is LGHNA and CDR2 YNFKEQ. Germline trimming cut 3 bases from V and 2 bases from J; bases unmatched to any gene: 5. The CDR3 loop spans 16 amino acids. The CDR3 DNA reads TGTGCCAGCAGCCAGGATAGCGGGAGTACCTACAATGAGCAGTTCTTC. Translated: CASSQDSGSTYNEQFF.

The chain joins TRBV7-9 to TRBJ1-4, with no clear D. With 8 bases removed from V and 10 bases from J, the gap between germline ends came to 17 bases. CDR3 length: 13 residues. From germline, CDR1 is SEHNR and CDR2 FQNEAQ (reference sequence). In DNA, the CDR3 is TGTGCCAGCTCTTATAGCTCCGAAGGAAAACTGTTTTTT. Translated, it gives CASSYSSEGKLFF. Using reference TRBV7-9 and TRBJ1-4 for the parts outside the CDR3, the full variable domain is DTGVSQNPRHKITKRGQNVTFRCDPISEHNRLYWYRQTLGQGPEFLTYFQNEAQLEKSRLLSDRFSAERPKGSFSTLEIQRTEQGDSAMYLCASSYSSEGKLFFGSGTQLSVL.

At least ten counts were recorded for this clonotype. V gene TRBV20-1 combines with J gene TRBJ1-2, with D hard to call. CDR3 length: 9 amino acids. The V gene's germline CDR1 is DFQATT and CDR2 SNEGSKA (reference sequence). V was trimmed by 5 bases and J by 9 bases, leaving 7 bases between them. CDR3 DNA: TGCAGTGCTGCACCGAGCTACACCTTC. Translating it yields CSAAPSYTF.

On this clonotype itself: This clone may be a read error of a much larger clone one base away. The chain couples TRBV20-1 to TRBJ2-1; D remains unclear. The CDR3 extends over 14 amino acids. The germline V gene encodes CDR1 DFQATT and CDR2 SNEGSKA (reference sequence). V shed 8 bases and J shed 7 bases, with 21 bases lying between them. CDR3 bases: TGCAGTACTAACCTCCCCCGACTGAGAAATGAGCAGTTCTTC. Its protein product is CSTNLPRLRNEQFF.

This clonotype has just a few counts. The chain links TRBV6-1 to TRBJ1-2, with a tentative D call TRBD1 (5 bases). In germline, CDR1 is MNHNS, CDR2 SASEGT. The CDR3 loop spans 15 amino acids. V was cut by 5 bases and J by 0 bases, with 13 bases left in between. The CDR3 loop is CASSPGTLSNYGYTF. The CDR3 bases are TGTGCCAGCAGTCCAGGGACCCTATCTAACTATGGCTACACCTTC.

Comments on this clonotype: At one end, the junction sequence differs from germline, possibly due to a read error. The chain employs TRBV20-1 and TRBJ2-5; D possibly corresponds to TRBD2 (5 bases). This CDR3 comprises 12 residues. Per the germline V gene, CDR1 is DFQATT and CDR2 is SNEGSKA (reference sequence). CDR3 nucleotides: TGCAGTGCCTGGACTCACCATGAGACCCAGTACTTC. This sequence encodes CSAWTHHETQYF.

The chain joins TRBV9 to TRBJ2-1, with 12 bases that match TRBD2. V shed 5 bases and J 5 bases; nucleotides not matched to a gene: 11. The CDR3 has 17 amino acids. Germline CDR1 SGDLS, CDR2 YYNGEE. CDR3 sequence reads: CASSGTSGRSLHNEQFF. The CDR3 DNA is TGTGCCAGCAGTGGGACTAGCGGGCGGAGTTTGCACAATGAGCAGTTCTTC. The full variable domain, in which reference TRBV9 and TRBJ2-1 provide the parts outside the CDR3, is DSGVTQTPKHLITATGQRVTLRCSPRSGDLSVYWYQQSLDQGLQFLIQYYNGEERAKGNILERFSAQQFPDLHSELNLSSLELGDSALYFCASSGTSGRSLHNEQFFGPGTRLTVL.

The chain combines TRBV18 with TRBJ1-4; no clear D gene. Germline CDR1 and CDR2: KGHSH and LQKENI. The V end lost 3 bases, the J end lost 7 bases, and 3 bases lay between the germline ends. The CDR3 is 11 amino acids. CDR3 sequence: CASSPGEKLFF. The CDR3 DNA sequence: TGTGCCAGCTCACCGGGTGAAAAACTGTTTTTT.

The chain links TRBV7-9 to TRBJ2-5, with TRBD2 matching 7 bases. In germline, CDR1 is SEHNR, CDR2 FQNEAQ (reference sequence). CDR3 size: 14 residues. Trimming at V came to 10 bases and at J to 4 bases, leaving 12 bases not matched to a gene. The CDR3 protein is CATSGPQRGETQYF. DNA for the CDR3: TGTGCCACCTCCGGGCCGCAGCGGGGAGAGACCCAGTACTTC.

This clonotype was found a few times. The rearrangement joins TRBV27 to TRBJ2-3; 11 bases are shared with TRBD2. With V trimmed by 3 bases and J by 2 bases, 1 base remained unmatched. This CDR3 contains 15 residues. The V gene's germline CDR1 is MNHEY and CDR2 SMNVEV (reference sequence). The CDR3 nucleotides read TGTGCCAGCAGTTTGGGACTAGCGGTCACAGATACGCAGTATTTT. Protein: CASSLGLAVTDTQYF.

This clonotype was recorded many times. The V and J genes are TRBV2 and TRBJ1-5; D is possibly TRBD1 (6 bases). Germline assignment: CDR1 SNHLY and CDR2 FYNNEI. V lost 6 bases, J lost 7 bases, and 19 bases lay in between. CDR3 length: 15 amino acids. The CDR3 loop is CASSAITGFEQPQHF. DNA of the CDR3: TGTGCCAGCAGCGCAATAACAGGGTTTGAACAGCCCCAGCATTTT.

This clonotype was found a few times. The chain joins TRBV9 to TRBJ1-2; tentative D call: TRBD1 (5 bases). Looked up from germline, CDR1 is SGDLS and CDR2 is YYNGEE. The CDR3 covers 14 residues. Trimming removed 0 bases at V and 6 bases at J, with 12 bases between. The CDR3 DNA is TGTGCCAGCAGCGTAGAAGCCCGAGGGGATGGCTACACCTTC. Translation gives CASSVEARGDGYTF. The full variable domain, its missing parts supplied by reference TRBV9 and TRBJ1-2, is DSGVTQTPKHLITATGQRVTLRCSPRSGDLSVYWYQQSLDQGLQFLIQYYNGEERAKGNILERFSAQQFPDLHSELNLSSLELGDSALYFCASSVEARGDGYTFGSGTRLTVV.

The chain links TRBV29-1 to TRBJ1-1; D gene ambiguous. Trimming took 1 base from V and 8 from J, leaving 8 bases between them. The germline V gene has CDR1 SQVTM and CDR2 ANQGSEA. The CDR3 sequence is 11 residues long. The CDR3 coding sequence is TGCAGCGTTGAAGTTACGGGGGAAGCTTTCTTT. Residues: CSVEVTGEAFF.

The V call is TRBV4-1, the J call TRBJ1-1; D is unresolved. The CDR3 contains 14 residues. V shed 0 bases and J shed 9 bases, with 14 bases lying between them. Germline V gene sequence: CDR1 MGHRA, CDR2 YSYEKL. The CDR3 sequence is CASSQDRVRLQAFF. The CDR3 nucleotides read TGCGCCAGCAGCCAAGATCGAGTGAGACTGCAAGCTTTCTTT.

V usage is TRBV10-3 and J usage is TRBJ1-1; D is ambiguous. The CDR3 spans 12 residues. Germline V gene data show CDR1 as ENHRY and CDR2 as SYGVKD. Trimming removed 3 bases at V and 5 bases at J, with 7 bases between. The CDR3 DNA follows: TGTGCCATCAGTGAAGGAGGGACTGAAGCTTTCTTT. Translated, it gives CAISEGGTEAFF.

This chain links TRBV19 with TRBJ1-5; maybe TRBD1 (6 bases). V gave up 10 bases and J gave up 5 bases, with 18 bases separating them. The CDR3 loop spans 14 amino acids. Looked up from germline, CDR1 is LNHDA and CDR2 is SQIVND (reference sequence). CDR3 sequence reads: CATRRGQSDQPQHF. In DNA, the CDR3 is TGTGCCACTCGTCGCGGACAGTCGGATCAGCCCCAGCATTTT.

This clonotype came up a few times. This CDR3 reads CASSLLSGSPEAFF. The CDR3 bases are TGTGCCAGCAGCCTCCTTTCGGGGAGTCCTGAAGCTTTCTTT. This chain uses TRBV7-9 with TRBJ1-1; no reliable D call. CDR1 and CDR2 from the germline V gene are SEHNR and FQNEAQ (reference sequence). CDR3 size: 14 residues. The V end was cut by 5 bases, the J end by 6 bases, with 16 bases between.

The rearrangement uses TRBV7-2 and TRBJ2-1, with 7 nucleotides matching TRBD2. The trim removed 1 base at V and 7 bases at J, leaving 16 bases unmatched. CDR1 and CDR2 from the germline V gene are SGHTA and FQGNSA. The length of the CDR3 is 18 residues. CDR3 coding DNA: TGTGCCAGCAGCTTAGTTCCCACTAGCGAAGCGGGAAATAATGAGCAGTTCTTC. Translated, it gives CASSLVPTSEAGNNEQFF.

The rearrangement uses TRBV5-1 and TRBJ2-1; D is uncertain. CDR1 and CDR2 (germline): SGHRS, YFSETQ. The CDR3 loop spans 14 amino acids. V was clipped by 2 bases and J by 6 bases, with 12 bases between them. CDR3 protein: CASSLEGPSNEQFF. The CDR3 nucleotides read TGCGCCAGCAGCTTAGAAGGTCCGTCCAATGAGCAGTTCTTC.